These 8 T cell receptor beta chains were sequenced from one sample in a study of T cells after posttransplantation cyclophosphamide. Sequenced by immunoSEQ multiplex PCR; TCRdb stores in-frame clones only, minus some. The sample carries about 52,000 clones, 70% to 90% recorded once. What was sequenced was PBMCs. The receptors shown here come from a man aged 30 to 39 with a blood cancer, CMV-positive, and with a related stem cell donor.

The V call is TRBV5-5, the J call TRBJ2-7; 7 positions agree with TRBD2. The CDR3 extends over 17 amino acids. J lost 1 base, V lost 4 bases, and 14 bases had no gene match. From germline, CDR1 is SGHKS and CDR2 YYEKEE (reference sequence). The CDR3 sequence is CASSPEGNSGPSYEQYF. The CDR3 DNA follows: TGTGCCAGCAGCCCAGAGGGTAATAGCGGGCCTTCCTACGAGCAGTACTTC.

The gene calls are TRBV6-1 and TRBJ1-3; 7 bases are a match to TRBD1. V trimming: 4 bases; J trimming: 1 base; junction bases outside the gene matches: 10. The CDR3 has 17 amino acids. CDR1 and CDR2 (germline): MNHNS, SASEGT. The CDR3 nucleotides are TGTGCCAGCAGTGGGGGGACAGCTGGTCAATCTGGAAACACCATATATTTT. Translated, it gives CASSGGTAGQSGNTIYF.

The chain carries TRBV9 and TRBJ2-7; 12 nucleotides align to TRBD2. The CDR3 loop spans 17 amino acids. The germline V gene encodes CDR1 SGDLS and CDR2 YYNGEE. V lost 3 bases to trimming and J lost 11 bases; unmatched junction nucleotides: 18. The CDR3 loop reads CASSGGSRLAGDPLKYF. The CDR3 bases are TGTGCCAGCAGCGGGGGTAGTAGACTAGCGGGAGACCCCCTAAAGTACTTC.

The chain uses TRBV29-1 and TRBJ1-5, with D possibly matching TRBD1 (6 bases). Germline V lookup: CDR1 SQVTM, CDR2 ANQGSEA. V was pared by 6 bases and J by 0 bases, with 12 bases between. This CDR3 has 14 residues. The chain's CDR3 is CSVLTGYSNQPQHF. The CDR3 DNA reads as TGCAGCGTGCTAACAGGGTATAGCAATCAGCCCCAGCATTTT.

The chain links TRBV6-5 to TRBJ2-3; D possibly corresponds to TRBD1 (6 bases). Germline CDR1 and CDR2: MNHEY and SVGAGI. Trimming took off 0 bases at V and 5 bases at J, with 12 bases between the two ends. The CDR3 is made up of 15 amino acids. The chain's CDR3 is CASSYSRQGLDTQYF. DNA for the CDR3: TGTGCCAGCAGTTACTCGAGGCAGGGGCTAGATACGCAGTATTTT.

The J gene is TRBJ2-1, the V gene TRBV4-3; 8 nucleotides agree with TRBD2. The germline gives CDR1 LGHNA, CDR2 YSLEER. V was clipped by 1 base and J by 3 bases; unmatched bases: 8. The CDR3 is made up of 17 amino acids. The chain's CDR3 is CASSQVKGGRFYNEQFF. CDR3 sequence (DNA): TGCGCCAGCAGCCAAGTAAAGGGCGGGAGGTTCTACAATGAGCAGTTCTTC.

The DNA of the CDR3 is TGTGCCAGCAGCATGTCCAGGGGGCCTGGAAACACCATATATTTT. It translates to CASSMSRGPGNTIYF. The chain joins TRBV5-4 to TRBJ1-3; 8 nucleotides agree with TRBD1. CDR1 is SGHNT and CDR2 is YYREEE in the germline V gene (reference sequence). V lost 4 bases, J lost 2 bases, and 5 bases stayed unmatched. The length of the CDR3 is 15 residues. The variable domain in full, completed from reference TRBV5-4 and TRBJ1-3, reads ETGVTQSPTHLIKTRGQQVTLRCSSQSGHNTVSWYQQALGQGPQFIFQYYREEENGRGNFPPRFSGLQFPNYSSELNVNALELDDSALYLCASSMSRGPGNTIYFGEGSWLTVV.

The chain couples TRBV5-5 to TRBJ1-5; 8 bases are a match to TRBD1. In germline, CDR1 is SGHKS, CDR2 YYEKEE (reference sequence). V was pared by 0 bases and J by 1 base, with 9 bases of the junction left unmatched. CDR3 length: 18 amino acids. The CDR3 reads CASSLVAGGGLSNQPQHF. CDR3 DNA: TGTGCCAGCAGCTTGGTGGCAGGGGGCGGTTTGAGCAATCAGCCCCAGCATTTT.